The clone carrying this TCR delta chain has just a few counts. The data derive from a study of gamma-delta T cells after stem cell transplantation. This CDR3 has 19 residues. Germline CDR1 and CDR2: GEAIGNYY and EKD. After removal of 0 bases from V and 0 bases from J, the junction contained 6 bases not matched to a gene. TCRdb reanalyzed the RT-PCR reads using CATT. The top ten hold 18% of the sample, which has approximately 7,000 delta-chain clones, 20% to 30% seen once. This TCR came from a human donor. It is not recorded whose cells these are; they may come from a transplant donor. The specimen sequenced was gamma-delta T cells. J is TRDJ3 and V is TRDV2, with TRDD3 identical over 8 bases. The CDR3 is CACDTPGGESSWDTRQMFF. The CDR3 DNA is TGTGCCTGTGACACCCCTGGGGGAGAGAGCTCCTGGGACACCCGACAGATGTTTTTC.